Listed here are 16 T cell receptor beta chains from one sample, sequenced in a study of T-cell memory formation after mild COVID-19. TCRdb passed the 5' RACE reads through MiXCR, listing each CDR3 protein once. The table shows hundreds of thousands of distinct CDR3 sequences, with about 20% occurring only once. Sequencing used PBMCs or a T cell subset sorted from them (not recorded which). These receptors all come from an adult woman who had mild COVID-19 (a few samples of this study predate the infection). Cell type and time point are not known.

A few counts support this clonotype. The V and J genes are TRBV12-3 or TRBV12-4 and TRBJ1-5, with D uncertain. V lost 1 base and J 5 bases, leaving 9 bases between the germline ends. This CDR3 has 14 residues. The chain's CDR3 is CASSLVSSDQPQHF. In DNA form, the CDR3 reads TGTGCCAGCAGTTTAGTATCCTCAGATCAGCCCCAGCATTTT.

Many counts were recorded for this clonotype. This sequence joins TRBV5-1 and TRBJ2-1, with D uncertain. Germline CDR1 reads SGHRS; CDR2 reads YFSETQ. V gave up 0 bases and J gave up 1 base, with 11 bases separating them. The CDR3 runs 16 residues. The CDR3 DNA is TGCGCCAGCAGCTTGGAAGGCGGCGGATCCTACAATGAGCAGTTCTTC. Encoded protein: CASSLEGGGSYNEQFF. The full variable domain, rest sourced from reference TRBV5-1 and TRBJ2-1, is KAGVTQTPRYLIKTRGQQVTLSCSPISGHRSVSWYQQTPGQGLQFLFEYFSETQRNKGNFPGRFSGRQFSNSRSEMNVSTLELGDSALYLCASSLEGGGSYNEQFFGPGTRLTVL.

This clonotype appeared a few times. The V and J genes are TRBV20-1 and TRBJ2-5; D remains ambiguous. Trimming removed 0 bases at V and 7 bases at J, with 6 bases between. The germline V gene has CDR1 DFQATT and CDR2 SNEGSKA (reference sequence). The CDR3 sequence is 11 residues long. The DNA for the CDR3 is TGCAGTGCTAGAGATGAGAGGACCCAGTACTTC. It encodes CSARDERTQYF.

This chain connects TRBV20-1 to TRBJ1-1; 7 bases match TRBD1. This CDR3 has 15 residues. The V gene's germline CDR1 is DFQATT and CDR2 SNEGSKA (reference sequence). J lost 3 bases, V lost 6 bases, and 13 bases had no gene match. The CDR3 region has the DNA TGCAGTGCCCCTACCCCGACAGGGAGGTACACTGAAGCTTTCTTT. It encodes CSAPTPTGRYTEAFF.

This clonotype has just a few counts. This chain uses TRBV5-1 with TRBJ2-5, with 10 positions matching TRBD2. V lost 4 bases, J lost 10 bases, and 13 bases stayed unmatched. Germline CDR1 and CDR2: SGHRS and YFSETQ. The CDR3 length is 15 residues. The CDR3 sequence is CASSPTSSGGAGQYF. The DNA for the CDR3 is TGCGCCAGCAGCCCGACTTCTAGCGGGGGCGCGGGCCAGTACTTC.

This clonotype was found a few times. The V and J genes are TRBV7-9 and TRBJ1-1; no clear D. This CDR3 is 14 amino acids long. V lost 1 base and J 0 bases, leaving 6 bases between the germline ends. Germline V lookup: CDR1 SEHNR, CDR2 FQNEAQ (reference sequence). The CDR3 protein is CASSLVSMNTEAFF. In nucleotides, the CDR3 is TGTGCCAGCAGCTTAGTGTCAATGAACACTGAAGCTTTCTTT.

The CDR3 nucleotides read TGCGCCAGCAGCCCAGGGGTGGCTGGAGGCGGGGGGACCGGGGAGCTGTTTTTT. Translation gives CASSPGVAGGGGTGELFF. This chain joins TRBV4-1 and TRBJ2-2; TRBD2 agrees at 8 bases. There are 18 residues in the CDR3. Losses at the gene ends were 4 bases for V and 5 bases for J; bases not matched to a gene: 15. Germline CDR1 is MGHRA and CDR2 is YSYEKL.

This clonotype was counted between two and nine times. The chain employs TRBV19 and TRBJ2-1, with D possibly being TRBD2 (6 bases). The V end lost 6 bases, the J end lost 4 bases, and 16 bases lay between the germline ends. Per germline, CDR1 LNHDA and CDR2 SQIVND (reference sequence). This CDR3 is 15 amino acids long. The CDR3 protein is CASRRSGESYNEQFF. CDR3 nucleotides: TGTGCCAGTAGGCGATCGGGGGAATCTTACAATGAGCAGTTCTTC.

Only one count was recorded for this clonotype. The genes are TRBV7-2 and TRBJ2-3; D is undetermined. The CDR3 extends over 14 amino acids. The V and J ends lost 4 bases and 3 bases respectively, with 11 bases between them. Germline CDR1 is SGHTA and CDR2 is FQGNSA. This CDR3 is CASSSTQSTDTQYF. Here the CDR3 DNA reads TGTGCCAGCAGCTCAACCCAGAGTACAGATACGCAGTATTTT. The full variable domain, completed using reference TRBV7-2 and TRBJ2-3, is GAGVSQSPSNKVTEKGKDVELRCDPISGHTALYWYRQSLGQGLEFLIYFQGNSAPDKSGLPSDRFSAERTGGSVSTLTIQRTQQEDSAVYLCASSSTQSTDTQYFGPGTRLTVL.

In its sample, this clonotype was seen many times. The V gene is TRBV10-3, the J gene TRBJ2-2; TRBD2 matches 11 bases. Germline trimming cut 3 bases from V and 2 bases from J; bases unmatched to any gene: 5. There are 17 residues in the CDR3. The V gene's germline CDR1 is ENHRY and CDR2 SYGVKD. This chain's CDR3 is CAISDLAGGPNTGELFF. The CDR3 DNA sequence: TGTGCCATCAGTGATCTAGCGGGAGGCCCAAACACCGGGGAGCTGTTTTTT.

This clonotype was counted between two and nine times. CDR3 loop: CASSSWTDSNYGYTF. In DNA form, the CDR3 reads TGTGCCAGCAGCTCTTGGACAGATAGTAACTATGGCTACACCTTC. The rearrangement links TRBV7-8 to TRBJ1-2; possible D gene TRBD1, 6 bases. The CDR3 is made up of 15 amino acids. Trimming left V 4 bases short and J 1 base short, with 13 bases between. The germline gives CDR1 SGHVS, CDR2 FQNEAQ.

This clonotype turned up a few times. V gene TRBV10-3 combines with J gene TRBJ1-1, with D possibly TRBD1 on 6 matching bases. Germline V CDR1 and CDR2: ENHRY, SYGVKD. V lost 4 bases and J 4 bases, leaving 10 bases between the germline ends. This CDR3 contains 13 residues. Here the CDR3 DNA reads TGTGCCATCAGTGGGGCAGGGGCCACTGAAGCTTTCTTT. Its translation is CAISGAGATEAFF.

This clonotype was seen a few times. Written as DNA, the CDR3 is TGTGCCAGCAGCCATTATGGCTACACCTTC. Translation: CASSHYGYTF. The rearrangement joins TRBV7-2 to TRBJ1-2, with D unresolved. The CDR3 runs to 10 residues. The germline V gene has CDR1 SGHTA and CDR2 FQGNSA. Trimming removed 5 bases from V and 5 bases from J, with 3 bases in between.

This clonotype was seen once. The rearrangement uses TRBV10-3 and TRBJ1-1; D not resolved. CDR1 ENHRY and CDR2 SYGVKD come from the germline V gene. The CDR3 has 15 amino acids. The V and J ends lost 3 bases and 5 bases respectively, with 16 bases between them. The CDR3 DNA reads as TGTGCCATCAGTGATAGGCTTGGGGATTCAACTGAAGCTTTCTTT. It yields the protein CAISDRLGDSTEAFF.

The CDR3 loop is CASSDRDREVYEQYF. CDR3 DNA: TGTGCCAGCAGCGACCGGGACAGGGAAGTATACGAGCAGTACTTC. This chain links TRBV7-9 with TRBJ2-7; 9 positions match TRBD1. V was clipped by 5 bases and J by 4 bases; unmatched bases: 9. CDR1 and CDR2 from the germline V gene are SEHNR and FQNEAQ (reference sequence). This CDR3 region has 15 residues.

This clonotype was detected a few times. The rearrangement links TRBV20-1 to TRBJ2-7; D is possibly TRBD2 (6 bases). This CDR3 has 14 residues. V was pared by 5 bases and J by 0 bases, with 14 bases between. The germline gives CDR1 DFQATT, CDR2 SNEGSKA (reference sequence). The CDR3 coding sequence is TGCAGTGCTCGCGGGACCCTGAGCTCCTACGAGCAGTACTTC. Protein: CSARGTLSSYEQYF.